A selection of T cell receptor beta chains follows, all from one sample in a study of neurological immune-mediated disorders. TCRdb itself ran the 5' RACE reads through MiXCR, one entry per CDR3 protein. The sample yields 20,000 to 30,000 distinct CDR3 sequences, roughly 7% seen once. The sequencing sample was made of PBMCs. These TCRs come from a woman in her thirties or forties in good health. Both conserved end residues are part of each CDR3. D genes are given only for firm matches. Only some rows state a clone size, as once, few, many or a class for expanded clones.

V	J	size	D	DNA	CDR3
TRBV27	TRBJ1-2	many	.	TGTGCCAGCAGTTTATCGAAGGGGGGATCGGGCTACACCTTC	CASSLSKGGSGYTF
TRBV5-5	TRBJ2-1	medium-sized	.	TGTGCCAGCAAGGGAGCCCAGAATTACAATGAGCAGTTCTTC	CASKGAQNYNEQFF
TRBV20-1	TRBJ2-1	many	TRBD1	TGCAGTGCTTATTTCCGGGGGACAGGGACGGGTGAGCAGTTCTTC	CSAYFRGTGTGEQFF
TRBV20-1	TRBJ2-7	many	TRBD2	TGCAGTGCTAGAGACCCCAGGGGACTAGCGGGAGGGTCCACCTACGAGCAGTACTTC	CSARDPRGLAGGSTYEQYF
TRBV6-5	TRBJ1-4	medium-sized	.	TGTGCCAGCAGTTACTCGGGGGGAAGGGGTGAAAAACTGTTTTTT	CASSYSGGRGEKLFF
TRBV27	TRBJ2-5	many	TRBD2	TGTGCCAGCAGTTTCCAAGGCGGGAGGACTCAAGAGACCCAGTACTTC	CASSFQGGRTQETQYF
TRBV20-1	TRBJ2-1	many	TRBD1	TGCAGTGCTAGAGTCTACCGGGACAGGGCCTACAATGAGCAGTTCTTC	CSARVYRDRAYNEQFF
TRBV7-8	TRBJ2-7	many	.	TGTGCCAGCAGCGGAGAGTCGAAGGCTCACGAGCAGTACTTC	CASSGESKAHEQYF
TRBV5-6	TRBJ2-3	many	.	TGTGCCAGCAGCTCGTATGTCGGGACACAAAGCACAGATACGCAGTATTTT	CASSSYVGTQSTDTQYF
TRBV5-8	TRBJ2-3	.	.	TGTGCCAGCAGCTCAGGTTTGGGGGGCTATAGCACAGATACGCAGTATTTT	CASSSGLGGYSTDTQYF
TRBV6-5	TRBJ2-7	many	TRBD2	TGTGCCAGCAGTCCGCTAGCGGCGAGCTCCTACGAGCAGTACTTC	CASSPLAASSYEQYF
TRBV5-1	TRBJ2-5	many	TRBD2	TGCGCCAGCAGCTCTTCTGGGACTAGCAAGCGAGAGACCCAGTACTTC	CASSSSGTSKRETQYF
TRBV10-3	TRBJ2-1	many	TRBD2	TGTGCCATCAGTGCAGAGCGGGGCCCCTCCTACAATGAGCAGTTCTTC	CAISAERGPSYNEQFF
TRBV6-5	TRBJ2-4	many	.	TGTGCCAGCAGCCCCGGGTCTCCCAGAAACATTCAGTACTTC	CASSPGSPRNIQYF
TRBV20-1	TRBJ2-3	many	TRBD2	TGCAGTGCTAGGACTAGCGCTAGCACAGATACGCAGTATTTT	CSARTSASTDTQYF
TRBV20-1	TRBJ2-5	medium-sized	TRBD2	TGCAGTGCTAGAGGGCCAGCGGGAGGAGGGTTGGATTTGGAGACCCAGTACTTC	CSARGPAGGGLDLETQYF
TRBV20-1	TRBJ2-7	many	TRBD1	TGCAGTGCGCTTTCCGCGACAGGGGACTACGAGCAGTACTTC	CSALSATGDYEQYF
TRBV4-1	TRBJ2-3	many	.	TGCGCCAGCAGCCCATTAGGATTTGCCACAGATACGCAGTATTTT	CASSPLGFATDTQYF
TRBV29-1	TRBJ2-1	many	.	TGCAGCGCCCCCGGGCCCGGGACAGAGCAGTTCTTC	CSAPGPGTEQFF
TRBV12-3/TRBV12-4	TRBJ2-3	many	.	TGTGCCAGCAGTTTTCATCCACGCACAGATACGCAGTATTTT	CASSFHPRTDTQYF